What follows is one T cell receptor beta chain and its context. This CDR3 has 16 residues. V dropped 4 bases and J dropped 0 bases, with 10 bases sitting between them. Germline values: CDR1 MNHNY, CDR2 SVGAGI (reference sequence). This entry comes from a study of blood T cell repertoires in COVID-19. Generated by immunoSEQ multiplex PCR, the TCRdb table keeps only in-frame clones and is missing some. Of 150,000 to 200,000 clones listed, approximately 86% were seen once; the top ten hold 2.1%. The chain has TRBV6-6 and TRBJ1-6; maybe TRBD1 (5 bases). The TCR was taken from a man aged 70-80 years with active or convalescent COVID-19. Sequencing was carried out using peripheral blood. The CDR3 coding sequence is TGTGCCAGCAGTTGGGACGGGGGCTCCTATAATTCACCCCTCCACTTT. It encodes CASSWDGGSYNSPLHF.